This TCR beta chain was retrieved from a study of beta chain features in type 1 diabetes. Study outcomes and limitations: Still unanswered here is whether HLA type influences TCRB rearrangement. Compared to healthy donors, patients appeared to have naive, central memory and Treg TCRB repertoires that were more alike. The study found fewer insertions and more deletions at VDJ junctions in type 1 diabetes patients.

Comments on this clone: Its specificity is unknown.

V gave up 0 bases and J gave up 2 bases; unmatched junction bases: 1. CDR3 size: 14 residues. CDR1 LNHNV and CDR2 YYDKDF come from the germline V gene (reference sequence). Since all of the isolated RNA was reverse transcribed, expressed TCRB transcripts were what got sequenced. The data were produced by immunoSEQ multiplex PCR, yet TCRdb's version contains in-frame clones alone and is incomplete. The sample contains about 330,000 clones, approximately 10% of which appear only once. This clonotype originated in a woman under 40 in good health. The sequencing input was naive CD4+ T cells from blood. The J gene is TRBJ2-7, the V gene TRBV15; 7 bases fit TRBD1. The CDR3 loop is CATSREGQTYEQYF. DNA of the CDR3: TGTGCCACCAGCAGAGAGGGACAGACCTACGAGCAGTACTTC.